One and the same sample provided the 17 T cell receptor beta chains below, sequenced in a study of blood T cell repertoires in COVID-19. Here immunoSEQ multiplex PCR was the method, and the copy in TCRdb shows in-frame clones only, minus some. Here the sample spans 150,000 to 200,000 clones, about 84% being singletons. The sample comprised peripheral blood. All receptors derive from a woman under 40 with acute or convalescent COVID-19.

V gene TRBV9 combines with J gene TRBJ2-3, with 9 bases matching TRBD2. Germline V CDR1 and CDR2: SGDLS, YYNGEE. J gave up 6 bases and V 2 bases, and 10 bases lay outside the gene matches. The CDR3 is 16 residues long. The CDR3 DNA follows: TGTGCCAGCAGCGTCGGAGGGGGGACTAGCTTGGATACGCAGTATTTT. The encoded protein is CASSVGGGTSLDTQYF.

V and J are TRBV5-6 and TRBJ2-7; 9 positions match TRBD1. CDR1 is SGHDT and CDR2 is YYEEEE in the germline V gene. The CDR3 contains 16 residues. Germline trimming cut 4 bases from V and 3 bases from J; bases unmatched to any gene: 11. CDR3 region: CASSPDRGIFIYEQYF. The CDR3 region has the DNA TGTGCCAGCAGCCCGGACAGGGGCATATTTATCTACGAGCAGTACTTC.

This clone was seen a few times. The chain has TRBV7-9 and TRBJ1-1, with 8 bases identical to TRBD1. The V segment lost 3 bases and the J segment 5 bases; nucleotides outside the gene matches: 14. CDR3 length: 17 amino acids. CDR1 SEHNR and CDR2 FQNEAQ come from the germline V gene (reference sequence). The CDR3 coding sequence is TGTGCCAGCAGCTTTTCAGGACAGGGAAGTTGGCGTACTGAAGCTTTCTTT. Protein: CASSFSGQGSWRTEAFF.

V and J are TRBV5-4 and TRBJ2-1; D may be TRBD1 (7 bases). Between the trimmed V and J ends, which lost 0 bases and 5 bases, there was a span of 12 bases. Germline CDR1 reads SGHNT; CDR2 reads YYREEE (reference sequence). The CDR3 totals 15 residues. CDR3 residues: CASSLGQGGNNEQFF. For the CDR3, the DNA is TGTGCCAGCAGCTTGGGACAGGGAGGTAACAATGAGCAGTTCTTC.

The chain has TRBV27 and TRBJ2-1; D perhaps matches TRBD2 (6 bases). Looked up from germline, CDR1 is MNHEY and CDR2 is SMNVEV (reference sequence). The CDR3 contains 14 residues. V was cut by 2 bases and J by 7 bases, with 12 bases left in between. The CDR3 protein is CASSLGGSRNEQFF. The CDR3 DNA follows: TGTGCCAGCAGTTTAGGGGGGTCTCGGAATGAGCAGTTCTTC.

The V call is TRBV28, the J call TRBJ2-1; D not resolved. CDR3 length equals 13 residues. Germline-derived CDR1 and CDR2 are MDHEN and SYDVKM. The V and J ends lost 3 bases and 3 bases respectively, with 6 bases between them. CDR3 sequence (DNA): TGTGCCAGCAGTTTCCAGGTCTACAATGAGCAGTTCTTC. Amino acid sequence: CASSFQVYNEQFF. Full variable domain (missing parts from reference TRBV28 and TRBJ2-1): DVKVTQSSRYLVKRTGEKVFLECVQDMDHENMFWYRQDPGLGLRLIYFSYDVKMKEKGDIPEGYSVSREKKERFSLILESASTNQTSMYLCASSFQVYNEQFFGPGTRLTVL.

CDR3 sequence reads: CASSQSRDSSGNTIYF. The CDR3 coding sequence is TGTGCCAGCAGCCAGAGCCGGGACAGCTCTGGAAACACCATATATTTT. The chain has TRBV3-1 (or the pseudogene TRBV3-2) and TRBJ1-3; 7 bases agree with TRBD1. This CDR3 is 16 amino acids long. The ends lost 3 bases at V and 0 bases at J; junction bases unmatched: 5. Germline V lookup: CDR1 LGHDT, CDR2 YNNKEL (reference sequence).

The V and J genes are TRBV4-1 and TRBJ1-4, with D possibly TRBD1 on 5 matching bases. Germline assignment: CDR1 MGHRA and CDR2 YSYEKL. Deletions cut 1 base from V and 3 bases from J, with 12 bases between. The CDR3 has 16 residues. CDR3 sequence (DNA): TGCGCCAGCAGCCAAGCAGATAGGGGTGCTAATGAAAAACTGTTTTTT. Translated, it gives CASSQADRGANEKLFF.

This sequence joins TRBV10-3 and TRBJ1-1; 7 bases agree with TRBD1. V lost 10 bases to trimming and J lost 0 bases; unmatched junction nucleotides: 5. The CDR3 length is 13 residues. The germline CDR1 and CDR2 sequences are ENHRY and SYGVKD. Written as DNA, the CDR3 is TGTGCCACCACGACAGGGTTGAACACTGAAGCTTTCTTT. Protein sequence: CATTTGLNTEAFF.

The chain uses TRBV19 and TRBJ1-5; the D gene is possibly TRBD1 (5 bases). V was shortened by 8 bases and J by 7 bases, with 21 bases between the two germline ends. The CDR3 is 15 amino acids. Germline values: CDR1 LNHDA, CDR2 SQIVND (reference sequence). CDR3 sequence (DNA): TGTGCCAGTTCCCTGGGGGGGAAGCGGGGACAGCCCCAGCATTTT. Residues: CASSLGGKRGQPQHF.

The genes are TRBV10-3 and TRBJ2-2; 12 positions agree with TRBD2. The CDR3 contains 15 residues. Germline lookup yields CDR1 ENHRY and CDR2 SYGVKD. Germline trimming cut 6 bases from V and 6 bases from J; bases unmatched to any gene: 5. CDR3 DNA: TGTGCCATCAGGACTAGCGGGAGTTTTGCCGGGGAGCTGTTTTTT. Translated: CAIRTSGSFAGELFF.

The rearrangement links TRBV30 to TRBJ2-7; 8 nucleotides match TRBD1. Germline CDR1 and CDR2: GTSNPN and SVGIG (reference sequence). V shed 3 bases and J 7 bases; nucleotides not matched to a gene: 11. The CDR3 sequence is 14 residues long. CDR3 coding DNA: TGTGCCTGGAGAGACAGGGGAGCCCTTCTGGAGCAGTACTTC. Amino acid sequence: CAWRDRGALLEQYF.

The chain is built from TRBV3-1 (or the pseudogene TRBV3-2) and TRBJ1-2, with 8 bases aligning to TRBD1. Germline V lookup: CDR1 LGHDT, CDR2 YNNKEL (reference sequence). V lost 2 bases and J lost 4; bases outside the gene matches: 9. The CDR3 is 16 amino acids. The CDR3 protein is CASSQIRGPRGYGYTF. As DNA, the CDR3 is TGTGCCAGCAGCCAAATCAGGGGGCCCAGGGGCTATGGCTACACCTTC.

The genes are TRBV5-1 and TRBJ1-1, with 8 bases that match TRBD1. The J segment lost 4 bases and the V segment lost 4 bases, leaving 3 bases of the junction unmatched. CDR3 length equals 13 residues. CDR1 is SGHRS, CDR2 YFSETQ, per germline. The CDR3 bases are TGCGCCAGCAGCGATACAGGGGGCACTGAAGCTTTCTTT. This encodes CASSDTGGTEAFF.

The chain recombines TRBV6-5 with TRBJ2-3; D gene unclear. CDR1 and CDR2 from the germline V gene are MNHEY and SVGAGI. The length of the CDR3 is 14 residues. V was pared by 4 bases and J by 3 bases, with 11 bases between. The CDR3 DNA sequence: TGTGCCAGCAGTTCCTCGACACCAACAGATACGCAGTATTTT. Its translation: CASSSSTPTDTQYF.

This clone showed up just once. The V call is TRBV5-6, the J call TRBJ2-5; no clear D gene. The CDR3 runs to 14 residues. The V and J ends lost 2 bases and 4 bases respectively, with 12 bases between them. Germline-derived CDR1 and CDR2 are SGHDT and YYEEEE. The CDR3 sequence is CASSLYLALETQYF. CDR3 coding DNA: TGTGCCAGCAGCTTATATTTGGCTTTAGAGACCCAGTACTTC.

DNA for the CDR3: TGTGCCAGCAGTCGGAGCAGGGATCCCGGCCAAGAGACCCAGTACTTC. It encodes CASSRSRDPGQETQYF. This chain joins TRBV6-2 or TRBV6-3 and TRBJ2-5, with D tentatively TRBD1 (5 bases). Per the germline V gene, CDR1 is MNHEY and CDR2 is SVGEGT. Trimming shortened V by 5 bases and J by 1 base, and 17 bases separated the two germline ends. This CDR3 is 16 amino acids long.